This T cell receptor (beta chain) comes out of a study of T-cell reconstitution after alpha-beta-depleted transplantation in children listed by TCRdb under 2016. Context from the whole study: The study quantitatively tracked T-cell immune reconstitution after TCRalphabeta/CD19-depleted allogeneic hematopoietic cell transplantation in children using TCR repertoire profiling. What the research found in general, with its limitations: The apparently early recovery of alphabetaT-cell counts about two months after transplant reportedly depended on only several hundred rapidly expanded clones that came from non-depleted graft cells. The high TCRbeta diversity at day 60 in some patients was ascribed to recipient T cells and intrathymic progenitors that had survived conditioning. Over subsequent months, a decline in hyperexpanded clone frequencies was noted, and after one year, T-cell counts and TCRbeta diversity were mostly ascribed to newly produced T cells.

To note about this clonotype: No cognate antigen has been identified for it. Given a much more abundant clone one base away, this may be a read error.

The method was PCR. TCRdb names Illumina HiSeq 2500 as the instrument used. TCR library preparation used molecular barcoding, with unique molecular identifiers applied to normalize quantification of the TCRbeta repertoire. Starting from the raw public reads, TCRdb applied fastp trimming at Q25, assembled clones with MiXCR and retained in-frame beta chains. Each entry is one CDR3 protein sequence, shown with its most common DNA and genes. Within this sample are hundreds of thousands of distinct CDR3 sequences, with 11% of them counted one time only. The ten largest clones capture 23% of the sample. The treatment or condition label, read with the paper, signifies: allogeneic hematopoietic cell transplantation with graft depleted of TCRalphabeta T cells and CD19 B cells. TCRalphabeta/CD19-depleted allogeneic hematopoietic cell grafts were given to the transplant recipients, all of whom were children.

From the cysteine through the phenylalanine, the CDR3 covers 12 amino acids. Only the CDR3 part of the read is kept: 36 bases, read in frame from the first base. From a lookup of the germline V gene, CDR1 and CDR2 are SGHTA and FQGTGA. This receptor chain uses TRBV7-3 and TRBJ1-5; a tentative D call is TRBD1 (5 bases match). Material: peripheral blood, obtained 180 days after TCRalphabeta/CD19-depleted stem cell transplant. This receptor was identified in a male patient between 2 and 10 years old who had a stem cell transplant for chronic granulomatous disease, so the T cells may come from the graft donor. The CDR3 region reads CASGQGGGPPHF. The DNA sequence is given as TGTGCCAGCGGCCAGGGAGGAGGGCCCCCGCATTTT. With the rest looked up from the reference TRBV7-3 and TRBJ1-5 genes rather than sequenced, the full variable domain is GAGVSQTPSNKVTEKGKYVELRCDPISGHTALYWYRQSLGQGPEFLIYFQGTGAADDSGLPNDRFFAVRPEGSVSTLKIQRTERGDSAVYLCASGQGGGPPHFGDGTRLSIL.